These 21 T cell receptor beta chains came from one sample sequenced in a study of blood T cell repertoires in COVID-19. TCRdb's copy holds only in-frame clones and misses some; the assay was immunoSEQ multiplex PCR. The sample shows 490,000 or so clones, around nine tenths of them seen only once. The sequenced material came from PBMCs or T cells enriched from blood (not recorded which). These TCRs come from a woman aged 60 to 75 who had recovered from COVID-19.

The chain joins TRBV11-2 to TRBJ2-5, with D possibly being TRBD2 (5 bases). The CDR3 runs 15 residues. Trimming removed 1 base from V and 5 bases from J, with 14 bases in between. CDR1 SGHAT and CDR2 FQNNGV come from the germline V gene. For the CDR3, the DNA is TGTGCCAGCAGCTTAGTACGCGACGGGATGGAGACCCAGTACTTC. The encoded protein is CASSLVRDGMETQYF.

There are a few counts of this clone. V and J are TRBV18 and TRBJ2-2, with D maybe TRBD2 (6 bases). The CDR3 has 13 residues. Trimming removed 3 bases at V and 6 bases at J, with 8 bases between. Germline-derived CDR1 and CDR2 are KGHSH and LQKENI. CDR3 DNA: TGTGCCAGCTCACCCGCGGGATCCGGGGAGCTGTTTTTT. Amino acids: CASSPAGSGELFF.

This clone was found once. The chain carries TRBV4-1 and TRBJ1-2; 7 bases fit TRBD1. Germline V gene data show CDR1 as MGHRA and CDR2 as YSYEKL. The J segment lost 4 bases and the V segment lost 0 bases, leaving 8 bases of the junction unmatched. The CDR3 has 16 amino acids. For the CDR3, the DNA is TGCGCCAGCAGCCAAGATTGGGTGACAGGGTCCTATGGCTACACCTTC. As protein: CASSQDWVTGSYGYTF.

The chain links TRBV4-1 to TRBJ1-4; unclear D gene. Germline CDR1 is MGHRA and CDR2 is YSYEKL. The V end was cut by 0 bases, the J end by 8 bases, with 13 bases between. The CDR3 covers 15 residues. CDR3: CASSQDRVSREKLFF. The CDR3 region has the DNA TGCGCCAGCAGCCAAGATCGGGTATCAAGGGAAAAACTGTTTTTT.

The CDR3 sequence is CASSQGVGERGYGYTF. The CDR3 nucleotides are TGTGCCAGCAGCCAAGGGGTCGGTGAACGCGGCTATGGCTACACCTTC. The J gene is TRBJ1-2, the V gene TRBV5-6; perhaps TRBD1 as D (5 bases). Germline lookup yields CDR1 SGHDT and CDR2 YYEEEE. This CDR3 has 16 amino acids. Trimming took 4 bases from V and 4 from J, leaving 20 bases between them.

The genes are TRBV30 and TRBJ1-6; no clear D. There are 13 residues in the CDR3. V lost 4 bases and J 13 bases, leaving 17 bases between the germline ends. CDR1 GTSNPN and CDR2 SVGIG come from the germline V gene (reference sequence). The CDR3, as DNA: TGTGCCTGGAAAGAACACCCGACAACCCCCCTCCACTTT. Translated: CAWKEHPTTPLHF.

This chain links TRBV6-6 with TRBJ1-6; 7 bases agree with TRBD1. J lost 7 bases, V lost 4 bases, and 4 bases had no gene match. The CDR3 extends over 14 amino acids. Germline V gives CDR1 MNHNY, CDR2 SVGAGI (reference sequence). CDR3 loop: CASSFGTVNSPLHF. CDR3 nucleotides: TGTGCCAGCAGTTTTGGGACAGTGAATTCACCCCTCCACTTT.

The J gene is TRBJ1-5, the V gene TRBV18; D is unresolved. CDR3 size: 14 residues. V was shortened by 3 bases and J by 8 bases, with 14 bases between the two germline ends. CDR1 and CDR2 from the germline V gene are KGHSH and LQKENI. The CDR3 DNA is TGTGCCAGCTCACCGGGCCGAGGGTCGGAGCCCCAGCATTTT. Its translation: CASSPGRGSEPQHF.

This sequence joins TRBV18 and TRBJ1-2; 9 bases are a match to TRBD1. The CDR3 is 14 amino acids. V was pared by 3 bases and J by 3 bases, with 2 bases of the junction left unmatched. Germline CDR1 reads KGHSH; CDR2 reads LQKENI. The CDR3 loop reads CASSPDRGDYGYTF. Written as DNA, the CDR3 is TGTGCCAGCTCACCCGACAGGGGGGACTATGGCTACACCTTC.

This clone has more than one count but fewer than ten. The chain joins TRBV3-1 (or the pseudogene TRBV3-2) to TRBJ1-5; 7 bases map to TRBD1. V was pared by 0 bases and J by 6 bases, with 2 bases of the junction left unmatched. The length of the CDR3 is 14 residues. The germline V gene has CDR1 LGHDT and CDR2 YNNKEL (reference sequence). The CDR3 DNA reads TGTGCCAGCAGCCAAGATACAGGGGCTCAGCCCCAGCATTTT. Residues: CASSQDTGAQPQHF.

This chain connects TRBV4-2 to TRBJ1-1, with 8 bases matching TRBD1. CDR1 is LGHNA and CDR2 is YNFKEQ in the germline V gene. CDR3 length equals 16 residues. The ends lost 0 bases at V and 4 bases at J; junction bases unmatched: 7. In DNA form, the CDR3 reads TGTGCCAGCAGCCAAGATCAGGGGGCGCTGGGCACTGAAGCTTTCTTT. This codes for CASSQDQGALGTEAFF.

This chain uses TRBV2 with TRBJ1-6, with 8 bases lining up with TRBD1. Germline V gene sequence: CDR1 SNHLY, CDR2 FYNNEI. J was trimmed by 6 bases and V by 4 bases; bases with no gene match: 2. The CDR3 runs 14 residues. The CDR3 reads CASSGDRGNSPLHF. CDR3 nucleotide sequence: TGTGCCAGCAGTGGTGACAGGGGTAATTCACCCCTCCACTTT.

This chain joins TRBV7-9 and TRBJ1-2; 7 bases map to TRBD1. The trim removed 5 bases at V and 5 bases at J, leaving 8 bases unmatched. The CDR3 sequence is 14 residues long. Germline values: CDR1 SEHNR, CDR2 FQNEAQ (reference sequence). DNA of the CDR3: TGTGCCAGCAGCCCCGAGGGACAGATATATGGCTACACCTTC. Translation gives CASSPEGQIYGYTF.

This rearrangement joins TRBV11-2 to TRBJ2-7, with TRBD1 matching 7 bases. The germline V gene has CDR1 SGHAT and CDR2 FQNNGV. Unmatched junction bases numbered 7, after V lost 5 bases and J lost 3 bases. This CDR3 has 14 amino acids. CDR3 DNA sequence: TGTGCCAGCAGCCCCCCGACAGGGTACTACGAGCAGTACTTC. Its protein product is CASSPPTGYYEQYF.

This clone was detected only once. The chain is built from TRBV11-3 and TRBJ2-7; TRBD1 matches 7 bases. The CDR3 sequence is 15 residues long. Trimming cost V 2 bases and J 2 bases; bases outside gene matches: 6. CDR1 is SGHNT, CDR2 YENEEA, per germline. CDR3 amino acids: CASSLNLGTAYEQYF. CDR3 bases: TGTGCCAGCAGCTTAAACTTAGGGACAGCCTACGAGCAGTACTTC.

The V gene is TRBV5-6, the J gene TRBJ2-7; TRBD1 matches at 9 bases. V lost 4 bases, J lost 4 bases, and 6 bases stayed unmatched. The germline V gene encodes CDR1 SGHDT and CDR2 YYEEEE. This CDR3 comprises 14 residues. CDR3 amino acids: CASSPRDRVYEQYF. The CDR3, as DNA: TGTGCCAGCAGCCCCCGGGACAGGGTTTACGAGCAGTACTTC. Looking up the rest from reference TRBV5-6 and TRBJ2-7 gives the full variable domain: DAGVTQSPTHLIKTRGQQVTLRCSPKSGHDTVSWYQQALGQGPQFIFQYYEEEERQRGNFPDRFSGHQFPNYSSELNVNALLLGDSALYLCASSPRDRVYEQYFGPGTRLTVT.

This clone has a handful of counts. This sequence joins TRBV3-1 (or the pseudogene TRBV3-2) and TRBJ1-1; D is undetermined. CDR1 and CDR2 from the germline V gene are LGHDT and YNNKEL (reference sequence). The CDR3 is 14 residues long. V was trimmed by 2 bases and J by 11 bases, leaving 18 bases between them. In nucleotides, the CDR3 is TGTGCCAGCAGCCAAAGTGGAGGCCTGGTAAGTGCTTTCTTT. This codes for CASSQSGGLVSAFF.

This chain connects TRBV10-2 to TRBJ1-4; a possible D gene is TRBD1 (5 bases). Germline CDR1 reads WSHSY; CDR2 reads SAAADI. Trimming removed 6 bases from V and 4 bases from J, with 12 bases in between. CDR3 size: 14 residues. This CDR3 reads CASSSGQLNEKLFF. The DNA for the CDR3 is TGCGCCAGCAGCTCAGGGCAGCTTAATGAAAAACTGTTTTTT.

The V call is TRBV5-1, the J call TRBJ2-5, with TRBD2 matching 9 bases. Germline V gene data show CDR1 as SGHRS and CDR2 as YFSETQ. The V gene end was trimmed by 2 bases and the J gene end by 4 bases; junction bases not matched to a gene: 6. The CDR3 is 15 residues long. This CDR3 is CASSFGGGAGETQYF. CDR3 coding DNA: TGCGCCAGCAGCTTCGGCGGGGGGGCCGGAGAGACCCAGTACTTC.

J is TRBJ2-6 and V is TRBV10-3; D not certain. V was clipped by 1 base and J by 0 bases, with 4 bases between them. Germline loops: CDR1 ENHRY, CDR2 SYGVKD. This CDR3 has 15 residues. CDR3 nucleotides: TGTGCCATCAGTGAGTACAACTCTGGGGCCAACGTCCTGACTTTC. Protein sequence: CAISEYNSGANVLTF.

The chain joins TRBV18 to TRBJ2-7; TRBD1 is a possible D gene (5 bases). V was trimmed by 3 bases and J by 0 bases, leaving 9 bases between them. In germline, CDR1 is KGHSH, CDR2 LQKENI. The CDR3 is 14 residues long. CDR3 DNA sequence: TGTGCCAGCTCACCGTCTGGGGCCTCCTACGAGCAGTACTTC. Amino acid sequence: CASSPSGASYEQYF.